Reported below is one T cell receptor beta chain. This record comes from a study of blood T cell repertoires in COVID-19. Study summary: From T cells, B-cell-depleted T cells, or PBMCs came the material, which was cDNA or gDNA.

Losses at the gene ends were 1 base for V and 5 bases for J; bases not matched to a gene: 6. Germline assignment: CDR1 MGHDK and CDR2 SYGVNS. The CDR3 runs to 16 residues. Original processing methods: Reference gene primers were amplified, and this amplification served to estimate nucleated cell counts. Clones were sequenced by immunoSEQ multiplex PCR, and TCRdb holds only the in-frame ones, with some missing. V, J and clone size derive from that table, while D and trimming were established from the DNA sequence. Of about 220,000 clones in the sample, 75% to 85% were seen once. A Seattle source enrolled patients during active infection and followed them longitudinally.

This sequence was found in a woman in her 70s with COVID-19, enrolled during active disease. The specimen sequenced was peripheral blood. V and J are TRBV25-1 and TRBJ2-1; 9 positions agree with TRBD2. DNA of the CDR3: TGTGCCAGCAGTGAATGGGGGACTAGCATAGACAATGAGCAGTTCTTC. Translated, it gives CASSEWGTSIDNEQFF.